The rows below give T cell receptor beta chains drawn from one sample of a study of cytomegalovirus exposure and HLA in healthy donors. TCRdb's table, derived via immunoSEQ multiplex PCR, lists solely in-frame clones and lacks some. Among under 200,000 clones listed, approximately 96% were seen once. Source material: PBMCs. The receptors were gathered from a woman between 18 and 29 years old in good health and CMV-seronegative. Both conserved end residues are part of each CDR3. D genes are given only for firm matches. Part of the rows lack a size; the others show once, few, many or a class for expanded clones.

J gene: TRBJ2-1
V gene: TRBV4-3
clone size: -
D gene: -
CDR3 protein: CASSQDSLGGRFF
CDR3 DNA: TGCGCCAGCAGCCAAGATAGTTTAGGGGGTAGGTTCTTC

J gene: TRBJ2-4
V gene: TRBV2
clone size: -
D gene: -
CDR3 protein: CASSEYLAGKNIQYF
CDR3 DNA: TGTGCCAGCAGTGAATATTTGGCAGGGAAAAACATTCAGTACTTC

J gene: TRBJ1-2
V gene: TRBV19
clone size: -
D gene: TRBD1
CDR3 protein: CASSPTGQGRGNYGYTF
CDR3 DNA: TGTGCCAGTAGCCCCACTGGACAGGGGCGGGGTAACTATGGCTACACCTTC

J gene: TRBJ2-7
V gene: TRBV5-4
clone size: -
D gene: TRBD1
CDR3 protein: CASSLPGQSSYEQYF
CDR3 DNA: TGTGCCAGCAGCTTACCGGGACAGAGCTCCTACGAGCAGTACTTC

J gene: TRBJ2-1
V gene: TRBV5-8
clone size: -
D gene: -
CDR3 protein: CASSLEGNRRNEQFF
CDR3 DNA: TGTGCCAGCAGCTTGGAAGGGAACAGGCGCAATGAGCAGTTCTTC

J gene: TRBJ1-1
V gene: TRBV11-3
clone size: -
D gene: TRBD1
CDR3 protein: CASSPGTGQGDTEAFF
CDR3 DNA: TGTGCCAGCAGCCCCGGAACGGGACAGGGGGACACTGAAGCTTTCTTT

J gene: TRBJ2-1
V gene: TRBV7-9
clone size: -
D gene: -
CDR3 protein: CASSFSVLGVQHEQFF
CDR3 DNA: TGTGCCAGCAGCTTCAGTGTTCTCGGGGTTCAGCATGAGCAGTTCTTC

J gene: TRBJ2-5
V gene: TRBV6-6
clone size: -
D gene: -
CDR3 protein: CASSFQGRGETQYF
CDR3 DNA: TGTGCCAGCAGTTTCCAGGGGAGGGGAGAGACCCAGTACTTC

J gene: TRBJ1-2
V gene: TRBV6-5
clone size: -
D gene: -
CDR3 protein: CASSLTGSVGYTF
CDR3 DNA: TGTGCCAGCAGTTTAACAGGGTCGGTTGGCTACACCTTC

J gene: TRBJ2-1
V gene: TRBV27
clone size: -
D gene: TRBD1
CDR3 protein: CASSKRDRALHEQFF
CDR3 DNA: TGTGCCAGCAGTAAGCGGGACAGGGCCCTCCATGAGCAGTTCTTC

J gene: TRBJ2-7
V gene: TRBV5-3
clone size: -
D gene: -
CDR3 protein: CARSASIQTNPQYF
CDR3 DNA: TGTGCCAGAAGCGCCTCTATCCAAACCAACCCCCAGTACTTC

J gene: TRBJ2-1
V gene: TRBV6-1
clone size: -
D gene: -
CDR3 protein: CASRRNLVPADEQFF
CDR3 DNA: TGTGCCAGCAGGAGGAATTTGGTACCGGCCGATGAGCAGTTCTTC

J gene: TRBJ1-1
V gene: TRBV6-1
clone size: -
D gene: -
CDR3 protein: CASSNSYGLPEAFF
CDR3 DNA: TGTGCCAGCAGTAACTCCTATGGTTTGCCTGAAGCTTTCTTT

J gene: TRBJ2-2
V gene: TRBV19
clone size: few
D gene: -
CDR3 protein: CASSNSLGGTGELFF
CDR3 DNA: TGTGCCAGTAGTAACTCCTTAGGGGGTACCGGGGAGCTGTTTTTT

J gene: TRBJ2-5
V gene: TRBV29-1
clone size: -
D gene: TRBD1
CDR3 protein: CSATGAGDGTQYF
CDR3 DNA: TGCAGCGCGACAGGGGCAGGAGACGGGACCCAGTACTTC

J gene: TRBJ1-2
V gene: TRBV7-2
clone size: -
D gene: -
CDR3 protein: CASSLASLGGGYGYTF
CDR3 DNA: TGTGCCAGCAGCTTAGCGAGCCTCGGAGGTGGCTATGGCTACACCTTC

J gene: TRBJ2-3
V gene: TRBV7-2
clone size: -
D gene: TRBD2
CDR3 protein: CASSPGGGGVADTQYF
CDR3 DNA: TGTGCCAGCAGCCCTGGGGGCGGGGGGGTCGCAGATACGCAGTATTTT

J gene: TRBJ2-1
V gene: TRBV14
clone size: -
D gene: -
CDR3 protein: CASSQATGSSYNEQFF
CDR3 DNA: TGTGCCAGCAGCCAAGCAACAGGAAGCTCCTACAATGAGCAGTTCTTC

J gene: TRBJ2-2
V gene: TRBV4-1
clone size: -
D gene: TRBD2
CDR3 protein: CASSPYRGGLDTGELFF
CDR3 DNA: TGCGCCAGCAGCCCCTACCGGGGGGGTTTAGACACCGGGGAGCTGTTTTTT

J gene: TRBJ1-1
V gene: TRBV19
clone size: -
D gene: TRBD1
CDR3 protein: CASSITGVDTEAFF
CDR3 DNA: TGTGCCAGTAGTATTACAGGGGTTGACACTGAAGCTTTCTTT

J gene: TRBJ1-3
V gene: TRBV7-8
clone size: -
D gene: -
CDR3 protein: CASSLGAGITGNTIYF
CDR3 DNA: TGTGCCAGCAGCTTAGGAGCGGGCATCACTGGAAACACCATATATTTT

J gene: TRBJ2-2
V gene: TRBV9
clone size: once
D gene: TRBD1
CDR3 protein: CASSVGTGIGGELFF
CDR3 DNA: TGTGCCAGCAGCGTAGGGACAGGGATCGGCGGGGAGCTGTTTTTT

J gene: TRBJ2-3
V gene: TRBV27
clone size: -
D gene: -
CDR3 protein: CASSRGFSDTQYF
CDR3 DNA: TGTGCCAGCAGCCGGGGGTTTTCAGATACGCAGTATTTT